The next 2 T cell receptor beta chains were all read from a single sample in a study of human T cells and chemical hapten exposure (dated by TCRdb to 2020 to 2023). Total RNA was extracted from unfractionated whole blood that had been collected in Tempus Blood RNA tubes. Library preparation employed 5' RACE. The data were produced on an Illumina MiSeq. TCRdb passed the public sequencing reads through fastp at Q25 and MiXCR, retaining productive beta sequences. Each record represents a unique CDR3 protein, reported with the most common genes and DNA among its rows. The sample yields about 81,000 distinct CDR3 sequences; 15% to 20% were counted once. The ten largest clones capture about 6.5% of the sample. These receptors all come from a female donor in good health.

V is TRBV28 and J is TRBJ2-3; D gene unclear. Germline V lookup: CDR1 MDHEN, CDR2 SYDVKM. The germline V and J ends were trimmed by 3 bases and 5 bases, with 9 bases remaining between them. The CDR3 is 13 residues long. This chain's CDR3 is CASSFPGLDTQYF. DNA for the CDR3: TGTGCCAGCAGTTTCCCGGGCCTAGATACGCAGTATTTT. The complete variable domain, with remaining parts taken from reference TRBV28 and TRBJ2-3, reads DVKVTQSSRYLVKRTGEKVFLECVQDMDHENMFWYRQDPGLGLRLIYFSYDVKMKEKGDIPEGYSVSREKKERFSLILESASTNQTSMYLCASSFPGLDTQYFGPGTRLTVL.

This clonotype has only a few counts. J is TRBJ2-3 and V is TRBV9; the match to TRBD2 covers 7 bases. Germline V gene data show CDR1 as SGDLS and CDR2 as YYNGEE. With V trimmed by 0 bases and J by 10 bases, 14 bases remained unmatched. The CDR3 extends over 16 amino acids. CDR3 nucleotides: TGTGCCAGCAGCGTAGCTGAAGCGGGGCGTCCGGTGGCGCAGTATTTT. Translating gives CASSVAEAGRPVAQYF.